This record looks at one T cell receptor beta chain sequence and its context. Its antigen is as yet unknown. Both 60 Vbeta primers and 13 Jbeta primers went into the PCR. Produced via immunoSEQ multiplex PCR; TCRdb's table is partial and in-frame only. The sample lists 180,000 or so clones, 60% to 80% seen once, with over 12% in the top ten. V lost 3 bases to trimming and J lost 11 bases, with 25 bases between them. Looked up from germline, CDR1 is SGHTA and CDR2 is FQGNSA. This CDR3 is built from 16 residues. The data are from a study of cytomegalovirus exposure and HLA in healthy donors. General study findings and limits: An ancestry cluster, one associated with Asian ancestry, reportedly showed fewer N-insertions than the 666-donor mean in a later analysis. Later work found that TCR association rates differed between HLA loci; DRB1 had the most and HLA-C the fewest. Later, an analysis showed that TCR beta chains associated with HLA were more clonally expanded than others that were equally common.

This chain links TRBV7-2 with TRBJ2-5, with a weak D call TRBD2 (5 bases). Sequenced input: PBMCs. The clonotype was recovered from a man aged 50 or older in good health and CMV-seropositive. In nucleotides, the CDR3 is TGTGCCAGCAGCTTCCTTGGCCTCCCCACCCCTGGGGAGCAGTACTTC. It specifies CASSFLGLPTPGEQYF.